The text below deals with one T cell receptor (beta chain). What it recognizes is unknown. Primers included in the PCR were 60 Vbeta and 13 Jbeta primers. Repertoires were generated with immunoSEQ multiplex PCR, while TCRdb's copy carries only in-frame clones and drops some. The sample holds more than 60,000 clones, around 80% seen once. This entry belongs to a study of cytomegalovirus exposure and HLA in healthy donors. Study-wide results and caveats: There were some V segments, including TRBV6-2 and TRBV6-3, excluded as indistinguishable.

V lost 1 base and J lost 4; bases outside the gene matches: 7. The CDR3 is 16 amino acids. Per germline, CDR1 SGDLS and CDR2 YYNGEE. The origin of this receptor is a woman between 25 and 40 years old in good health and CMV-seronegative. This chain joins TRBV9 and TRBJ2-1; 8 bases fit TRBD2. Material: PBMCs. CDR3 sequence (DNA): TGTGCCAGCAGCGTACGGGGGGGGGCCCCTTACAATGAGCAGTTCTTC. Encoded protein: CASSVRGGAPYNEQFF.